This is a list of T cell receptor beta chains from one sample in a study of control samples from healthy donors and cancer patients. TCRdb's table, derived via immunoSEQ multiplex PCR, lists solely in-frame clones and lacks some. The sample lists some 150,000 clones, about 95% seen once, with approximately 14% in the top ten. The sample was PBMCs. These receptors originate from a man in his 60s with colorectal cancer. The CDR3 runs from the conserved cysteine through the conserved F or W. D genes are given only for firm matches. For some rows the clone size is stated as once, few or many, or as a class when expanded; others skip it.

d_gene	v_gene	abundance	j_gene	CDR3nt	CDR3aa
.	TRBV5-4	.	TRBJ1-2	TGTGCCAGCAGCTTGGACGGCATCTATGGCTACACCTTC	CASSLDGIYGYTF
.	TRBV7-2	.	TRBJ1-5	TGTGCCAGCAGCAAGGGGTCAGTTCCGCCCCAGCATTTT	CASSKGSVPPQHF
.	TRBV7-8	.	TRBJ1-1	TGTGCCAGCAGCCCAAATGGGGAGGGGGTTAACACTGAAGCTTTCTTT	CASSPNGEGVNTEAFF
.	TRBV6-6	once	TRBJ1-2	TGTGCCAGCAGTTACGGTCTCGGGGGGAACTATGGCTACACCTTC	CASSYGLGGNYGYTF
.	TRBV25-1	.	TRBJ2-2	TGTGCCAGCAGTGAAGGGGTGAGCACCGGGGAGCTGTTTTTT	CASSEGVSTGELFF
.	TRBV19	.	TRBJ1-6	TGTGCCAGTAGTATGCTAAAAGATAATTCACCCCTCCACTTT	CASSMLKDNSPLHF
TRBD1	TRBV7-2	.	TRBJ2-5	TGTGCCAGCAGCCGGCCCCCGGGACAGGGTTATGAGACCCAGTACTTC	CASSRPPGQGYETQYF
.	TRBV5-1	.	TRBJ1-1	TGCGCCAGCAGCTTGGAAGGGGGAAGGGCTTTCTTT	CASSLEGGRAFF
.	TRBV9	.	TRBJ1-1	TGTGCCAGCAGCGTAGCTCCCAGAACCAACACTGAAGCTTTCTTT	CASSVAPRTNTEAFF
.	TRBV29-1	once	TRBJ1-1	TGCAGCGTTCGTATGGGAAACACTGAAGCTTTCTTT	CSVRMGNTEAFF
.	TRBV27	.	TRBJ1-5	TGTGCCAGCAGTCCCCGACAGACCAATCAGCCCCAGCATTTT	CASSPRQTNQPQHF
.	TRBV19	.	TRBJ1-4	TGTGCCAGTAGTTTGGGGGCCACAAATGAAAAACTGTTTTTT	CASSLGATNEKLFF
.	TRBV19	.	TRBJ2-2	TGTGCCAGTAGGACGCTGGAGGGAAGAACCGGGGAGCTGTTTTTT	CASRTLEGRTGELFF
.	TRBV5-1	.	TRBJ2-2	TGCGCCAGCGGCCATCAATTTGGGAGCACCGGGGAGCTGTTTTTT	CASGHQFGSTGELFF
.	TRBV27	few	TRBJ2-1	TGTGCCAGCAGGGGGGGAGACCGGTATGAGCAGTTCTTC	CASRGGDRYEQFF
.	TRBV5-1	.	TRBJ2-1	TGCGCCAGCAGCATCTTCTCCTTCTCCTACAATGAGCAGTTCTTC	CASSIFSFSYNEQFF
.	TRBV24-1	.	TRBJ2-2	TGTGCCACCCGACTGAACACCGGGGAGCTGTTTTTT	CATRLNTGELFF
.	TRBV5-4	.	TRBJ1-2	TGTGCCAGCAGCTTGGGGCAGGGGCTAAATGGCTACACCTTC	CASSLGQGLNGYTF
TRBD1	TRBV6-5	.	TRBJ1-5	TGTGCCAGCAGGGTGACAGGGGGCGCACAGCCCCAGCATTTT	CASRVTGGAQPQHF
.	TRBV5-5	.	TRBJ1-1	TGTGCCAGCAGCTTGGATAGACGGACCACTGAAGCTTTCTTT	CASSLDRRTTEAFF
.	TRBV27	.	TRBJ1-2	TGTGCCAGCAGTGACAGGCCCCACTATGGCTACACCTTC	CASSDRPHYGYTF
TRBD2	TRBV7-9	few	TRBJ2-7	TGTGCCAGCAGCTTAGCGACTAGCGGGTTTTACGAGCAGTACTTC	CASSLATSGFYEQYF
TRBD1	TRBV11-2	.	TRBJ2-1	TGTGCCAGCAGCCTCTCCGGGACAGGGGCCTACAATGAGCAGTTCTTC	CASSLSGTGAYNEQFF
.	TRBV6-5	.	TRBJ1-2	TGTGCCAGCAGTTATTTCGGGGGTCCTTATGGCTACACCTTC	CASSYFGGPYGYTF
.	TRBV5-1	.	TRBJ2-4	TGCGCCAGCAGCACAGGACTAGCCAAAAACATTCAGTACTTC	CASSTGLAKNIQYF
.	TRBV12-3/TRBV12-4	.	TRBJ2-7	TGTGCCAGCAGTCCCCCCGGACTGATTAACTTC	CASSPPGLINF
TRBD1	TRBV27	.	TRBJ1-1	TGTGCCAGCAGTAGCCGGGACAGGGGGGTTACTGAAGCTTTCTTT	CASSSRDRGVTEAFF
TRBD1	TRBV7-6	once	TRBJ1-3	TGTGCCAGCAGCTTAGTTACTGGACAGGGGGGAGCGGGAAACACCATATATTTT	CASSLVTGQGGAGNTIYF
.	TRBV9	once	TRBJ2-3	TGTGCCAGCAGCGCCTCGGGCGTAGGCACAGATACGCAGTATTTT	CASSASGVGTDTQYF
TRBD1	TRBV20-1	.	TRBJ1-6	TGCAGTGCTAGTCGGGACAGGGTATCACCCCTCCACTTT	CSASRDRVSPLHF
.	TRBV9	.	TRBJ1-3	TGTGCCAGCAGCGTAGGGGCGCCAGCCTCTGGAAACACCATATATTTT	CASSVGAPASGNTIYF
TRBD1	TRBV18	.	TRBJ1-4	TGTGCCAGCTCTCGAACTCAGGGGGGCGGTGAAAAACTGTTTTTT	CASSRTQGGGEKLFF
.	TRBV3-1/TRBV3-2	.	TRBJ1-2	TGTGCCAGCAGCCAAGAGGCTGGCTACACCTTC	CASSQEAGYTF
TRBD1	TRBV7-6	.	TRBJ2-7	TGTGCCAGCAGCAACGATGGACAGGGTGCTCACGAGCAGTACTTC	CASSNDGQGAHEQYF
.	TRBV19	.	TRBJ2-5	TGTGCCAGTAGTAAAGACCAGGGACAAGAGACCCAGTACTTC	CASSKDQGQETQYF
.	TRBV3-1/TRBV3-2	.	TRBJ1-5	TGTGCCAGCAGCCAACAGGCAGGGAGTCATCAGCCCCAGCATTTT	CASSQQAGSHQPQHF
TRBD2	TRBV7-2	.	TRBJ2-1	TGTGCCAGCAGCTTAGACCGGGGGGTCTACAATGAGCAGTTCTTC	CASSLDRGVYNEQFF
TRBD1	TRBV4-1	.	TRBJ2-7	TGCGCCAGCAGCCAAGAAGTGACAGGGGGACCCTACGAGCAGTACTTC	CASSQEVTGGPYEQYF
.	TRBV7-8	.	TRBJ1-1	TGTGCCAGCAGCTTAGCAGGGATGAACACTGAAGCTTTCTTT	CASSLAGMNTEAFF
TRBD1	TRBV10-3	.	TRBJ2-7	TGTGCCATCAGTGAGTCTTGGACAGGGAACGAGCAGTACTTC	CAISESWTGNEQYF
.	TRBV12-3/TRBV12-4	.	TRBJ1-1	TGTGCCAGCAGGTTACAGGAGAACACTGAAGCTTTCTTT	CASRLQENTEAFF
.	TRBV25-1	once	TRBJ2-3	TGTGCCAGCAGTGAATTCGGCGGAGCGAGCACAGATACGCAGTATTTT	CASSEFGGASTDTQYF
.	TRBV29-1	.	TRBJ1-3	TGCAGCGTTGGAGGGAACTCTGGAAACACCATATATTTT	CSVGGNSGNTIYF
TRBD1	TRBV4-1	.	TRBJ2-7	TGCGCCAGCAGCCCACGACTCGGGGACAGAATCTACGAGCAGTACTTC	CASSPRLGDRIYEQYF